A selection of T cell receptor beta chains follows, all from one sample in a study of T cells in narcolepsy. Sequenced by immunoSEQ multiplex PCR; TCRdb stores in-frame clones only, minus some. The sample includes about 40,000 clones, more than 70% of them seen just once. The source material was CD45RA- memory CD4+ T cells from PBMCs. The source is a human donor with narcolepsy. Each CDR3 is given with its conserved first and last residue. Fields, in order: V gene, D gene, clone size, CDR3 length, J gene, CDR3 DNA, CDR3 protein. The D gene is left open where the match is weak. Clone size is shown for a subset of rows, as once, few, many or a class of expanded clone.

V gene: TRBV5-6; D gene: .; clone size: .; CDR3 length: 14; J gene: TRBJ2-1; CDR3 DNA: TGTGCCAGCAGCTCTCCGGGCCTAAGAGGTGAGCAGTTCTTC; CDR3 protein: CASSSPGLRGEQFF
V gene: TRBV6-6; D gene: .; clone size: .; CDR3 length: 10; J gene: TRBJ1-2; CDR3 DNA: TGTGCCAGCAGTCGTAATGGCTACACCTTC; CDR3 protein: CASSRNGYTF
V gene: TRBV18; D gene: .; clone size: .; CDR3 length: 15; J gene: TRBJ1-5; CDR3 DNA: TGTGCCAGCTCACCATCTGGGCAGAACAATCAGCCCCAGCATTTT; CDR3 protein: CASSPSGQNNQPQHF
V gene: TRBV7-9; D gene: TRBD2; clone size: .; CDR3 length: 14; J gene: TRBJ2-2; CDR3 DNA: TGTGCCAGCAGCCAGGGACTACGAGCCGGGGAGCTGTTTTTT; CDR3 protein: CASSQGLRAGELFF
V gene: TRBV6-6; D gene: .; clone size: .; CDR3 length: 14; J gene: TRBJ1-1; CDR3 DNA: TGTGCCAGCAGTTACACAACTCCCAGGGCTGAAGCTTTCTTT; CDR3 protein: CASSYTTPRAEAFF
V gene: TRBV11-3; D gene: .; clone size: .; CDR3 length: 16; J gene: TRBJ2-7; CDR3 DNA: TGTGCCAGCAGCTTAGGGGTCTCCGGACTGCCTTACGAGCAGTACTTC; CDR3 protein: CASSLGVSGLPYEQYF
V gene: TRBV5-4; D gene: .; clone size: .; CDR3 length: 14; J gene: TRBJ1-2; CDR3 DNA: TGTGCCAGCACCTACGGGGCAGAAGCCTATGGCTACACCTTC; CDR3 protein: CASTYGAEAYGYTF
V gene: TRBV15; D gene: .; clone size: .; CDR3 length: 15; J gene: TRBJ2-3; CDR3 DNA: TGTGCCACCAGCAGAGCCAACTCCCGGAGAGATACGCAGTATTTT; CDR3 protein: CATSRANSRRDTQYF
V gene: TRBV29-1; D gene: .; clone size: once; CDR3 length: 13; J gene: TRBJ1-5; CDR3 DNA: TGCAGCGTTGATTTCGGGGGCAATCAGCCCCAGCATTTT; CDR3 protein: CSVDFGGNQPQHF
V gene: TRBV25-1; D gene: TRBD2; clone size: .; CDR3 length: 15; J gene: TRBJ2-5; CDR3 DNA: TGTGCCAGCAGTGGGCATGCGGGGGGCTTTGAGACCCAGTACTTC; CDR3 protein: CASSGHAGGFETQYF
V gene: TRBV18; D gene: TRBD1; clone size: .; CDR3 length: 13; J gene: TRBJ1-2; CDR3 DNA: TGTGCCAGCTCACCTAGGACAGGCTATGGCTACACCTTC; CDR3 protein: CASSPRTGYGYTF
V gene: TRBV4-1; D gene: TRBD1; clone size: .; CDR3 length: 20; J gene: TRBJ1-3; CDR3 DNA: TGCGCCAGCAGCCTCCGCTCCCTTGACAGGGTTCGGTCGTCTGGAAACACCATATATTTT; CDR3 protein: CASSLRSLDRVRSSGNTIYF
V gene: TRBV7-2; D gene: .; clone size: .; CDR3 length: 14; J gene: TRBJ2-3; CDR3 DNA: TGTGCCAGCAGCTTTCGGCTATTCACAGATACGCAGTATTTT; CDR3 protein: CASSFRLFTDTQYF
V gene: TRBV6-1; D gene: .; clone size: .; CDR3 length: 14; J gene: TRBJ2-7; CDR3 DNA: TGTGCCAGCAGCCCCGGGGGCAGCGCAAACGAGCAGTACTTC; CDR3 protein: CASSPGGSANEQYF
V gene: TRBV19; D gene: .; clone size: .; CDR3 length: 13; J gene: TRBJ2-5; CDR3 DNA: TGTGCCAGTAGTAGAGGGATTGGGGAGACCCAGTACTTC; CDR3 protein: CASSRGIGETQYF
V gene: TRBV7-6; D gene: .; clone size: .; CDR3 length: 14; J gene: TRBJ2-3; CDR3 DNA: TGTGCCAGCAGCTTGCGGGACAAGAGAGATACGCAGTATTTT; CDR3 protein: CASSLRDKRDTQYF
V gene: TRBV10-1; D gene: TRBD2; clone size: .; CDR3 length: 16; J gene: TRBJ2-3; CDR3 DNA: TGCGCCAGCAGCGACCCTACTAGCGGGAAAACAGATACGCAGTATTTT; CDR3 protein: CASSDPTSGKTDTQYF
V gene: TRBV27; D gene: TRBD2; clone size: few; CDR3 length: 15; J gene: TRBJ2-7; CDR3 DNA: TGTGCCAGCAGGTCTAACCGGGACTATCCCTACGAGCAGTACTTC; CDR3 protein: CASRSNRDYPYEQYF
V gene: TRBV13; D gene: .; clone size: .; CDR3 length: 14; J gene: TRBJ1-4; CDR3 DNA: TGTGCCAGCAGCTTGTGGGGGGGCCCTGAAAAACTGTTTTTT; CDR3 protein: CASSLWGGPEKLFF
V gene: TRBV9; D gene: .; clone size: .; CDR3 length: 15; J gene: TRBJ2-5; CDR3 DNA: TGTGCCAGCAGCGTCAGCGGGCAGCTTAAAGAGACCCAGTACTTC; CDR3 protein: CASSVSGQLKETQYF
V gene: TRBV6-5; D gene: TRBD1; clone size: .; CDR3 length: 15; J gene: TRBJ2-2; CDR3 DNA: TGTGCCAGCAGTTACCGACAGGGACGCACCGGGGAGCTGTTTTTT; CDR3 protein: CASSYRQGRTGELFF
V gene: TRBV7-8; D gene: .; clone size: once; CDR3 length: 12; J gene: TRBJ2-1; CDR3 DNA: TGTGCCAGCAGCCATAGTAGGAATGAGCAGTTCTTC; CDR3 protein: CASSHSRNEQFF
V gene: TRBV6-1; D gene: .; clone size: .; CDR3 length: 14; J gene: TRBJ1-4; CDR3 DNA: TGTGCCAGCAGTCAAAGGTTGTTTGGAGAAAAACTGTTTTTT; CDR3 protein: CASSQRLFGEKLFF
V gene: TRBV4-2; D gene: TRBD1; clone size: .; CDR3 length: 15; J gene: TRBJ1-4; CDR3 DNA: TGTGCCAGCAGCGAAAACAGGGGGCTTAATGAAAAACTGTTTTTT; CDR3 protein: CASSENRGLNEKLFF
V gene: TRBV5-4; D gene: TRBD1; clone size: .; CDR3 length: 14; J gene: TRBJ1-2; CDR3 DNA: TGTGCCAGCAGCTTACAGGGGGCGCCCTATGGCTACACCTTC; CDR3 protein: CASSLQGAPYGYTF
V gene: TRBV7-2; D gene: TRBD2; clone size: .; CDR3 length: 15; J gene: TRBJ2-3; CDR3 DNA: TGTGCCAGCAGCTTACTAGCGGGGTTAGGGGATACGCAGTATTTT; CDR3 protein: CASSLLAGLGDTQYF
V gene: TRBV6-9; D gene: .; clone size: .; CDR3 length: 16; J gene: TRBJ2-7; CDR3 DNA: TGTGCCAGCAGTTATTGGGGGCAGGTGGGTTCGTACGAGCAGTACTTC; CDR3 protein: CASSYWGQVGSYEQYF
V gene: TRBV9; D gene: TRBD1; clone size: .; CDR3 length: 13; J gene: TRBJ1-1; CDR3 DNA: TGTGCCAGCAGCGTAGACCAGGGGGCCGAAGCTTTCTTT; CDR3 protein: CASSVDQGAEAFF
V gene: TRBV18; D gene: .; clone size: .; CDR3 length: 13; J gene: TRBJ1-4; CDR3 DNA: TGTGCCAGCTCACGGGAGAATAATGAAAAACTGTTTTTT; CDR3 protein: CASSRENNEKLFF
V gene: TRBV9; D gene: .; clone size: .; CDR3 length: 15; J gene: TRBJ2-2; CDR3 DNA: TGTGCCAGCAGCGTAGGGCAGGGCGTGATCGGGGAGCTGTTTTTT; CDR3 protein: CASSVGQGVIGELFF
V gene: TRBV5-1; D gene: .; clone size: .; CDR3 length: 16; J gene: TRBJ2-5; CDR3 DNA: TGCGCCAGCAGCTTTCGAGGGGAAGGAGGCCAAGAGACCCAGTACTTC; CDR3 protein: CASSFRGEGGQETQYF
V gene: TRBV19; D gene: TRBD1; clone size: .; CDR3 length: 14; J gene: TRBJ2-3; CDR3 DNA: TGTGCCAGTAGGCCGGGACAGGGTATCGATACGCAGTATTTT; CDR3 protein: CASRPGQGIDTQYF
V gene: TRBV16; D gene: .; clone size: once; CDR3 length: 15; J gene: TRBJ1-2; CDR3 DNA: TGTGCCAGCAGCCCGTCCGGACAGTTTAACTATGGCTACACCTTC; CDR3 protein: CASSPSGQFNYGYTF
V gene: TRBV5-1; D gene: TRBD2; clone size: .; CDR3 length: 16; J gene: TRBJ2-7; CDR3 DNA: TGCGCCAGCAGCTCCGCACCGACTAGCCTTACCTACGAGCAGTACTTC; CDR3 protein: CASSSAPTSLTYEQYF
V gene: TRBV12-5; D gene: .; clone size: .; CDR3 length: 11; J gene: TRBJ1-1; CDR3 DNA: TGTGCTAGTGGGGTAAACACTGAAGCTTTCTTT; CDR3 protein: CASGVNTEAFF
V gene: TRBV11-3; D gene: .; clone size: .; CDR3 length: 14; J gene: TRBJ2-2; CDR3 DNA: TGTGCCAGCAACTCGCTGAGGGGGGACGGGGAGCTGTTTTTT; CDR3 protein: CASNSLRGDGELFF
V gene: TRBV28; D gene: .; clone size: .; CDR3 length: 13; J gene: TRBJ2-3; CDR3 DNA: TGTGCCAGCATAGGGACACCCCCAGATACGCAGTATTTT; CDR3 protein: CASIGTPPDTQYF
V gene: TRBV5-8; D gene: .; clone size: .; CDR3 length: 15; J gene: TRBJ2-2; CDR3 DNA: TGTGCCAGCAGCTTGTGGCAGGGCAACACCGGGGAGCTGTTTTTT; CDR3 protein: CASSLWQGNTGELFF
V gene: TRBV5-8; D gene: .; clone size: .; CDR3 length: 12; J gene: TRBJ1-3; CDR3 DNA: TGTGCCAGCAGCAACTACGGAAACACCATATATTTT; CDR3 protein: CASSNYGNTIYF
V gene: TRBV6-1; D gene: .; clone size: once; CDR3 length: 14; J gene: TRBJ2-5; CDR3 DNA: TGTGCCAGCAGCGCGACAGATTATCAAGAGACCCAGTACTTC; CDR3 protein: CASSATDYQETQYF
V gene: TRBV11-2; D gene: TRBD2; clone size: few; CDR3 length: 16; J gene: TRBJ2-7; CDR3 DNA: TGTGCCAGCAGCCAGGGGAGCGGGGGGACCTCCTACGAGCAGTACTTC; CDR3 protein: CASSQGSGGTSYEQYF
V gene: TRBV2; D gene: TRBD1; clone size: .; CDR3 length: 13; J gene: TRBJ1-2; CDR3 DNA: TGTGCCAGCAGTGGGGACAGGGTTAACGGCTACACCTTC; CDR3 protein: CASSGDRVNGYTF
V gene: TRBV18; D gene: .; clone size: .; CDR3 length: 13; J gene: TRBJ1-6; CDR3 DNA: TGTGCCAGTGCCAGGGCCCGCGGGGCACCCCTCCACTTT; CDR3 protein: CASARARGAPLHF
V gene: TRBV5-8; D gene: TRBD1; clone size: .; CDR3 length: 13; J gene: TRBJ2-7; CDR3 DNA: TGTGCCAGCAGCCGACAGGGTTACTACGAGCAGTACTTC; CDR3 protein: CASSRQGYYEQYF
V gene: TRBV5-4; D gene: TRBD2; clone size: .; CDR3 length: 17; J gene: TRBJ2-2; CDR3 DNA: TGTGCCAGCAGCTTGGGTGGACTAGCCCCCGACACCGGGGAGCTGTTTTTT; CDR3 protein: CASSLGGLAPDTGELFF
V gene: TRBV15; D gene: .; clone size: once; CDR3 length: 20; J gene: TRBJ2-2; CDR3 DNA: TGTGCCACCAGCAGACCCCACGACGCTAAATCAGGTGGGGGGACCGGGGAGCTGTTTTTT; CDR3 protein: CATSRPHDAKSGGGTGELFF
V gene: TRBV2; D gene: .; clone size: .; CDR3 length: 13; J gene: TRBJ1-2; CDR3 DNA: TGTGCCAGCAGTTTCAAGCGGGGGGGTGGCTACACCTTC; CDR3 protein: CASSFKRGGGYTF
V gene: TRBV19; D gene: .; clone size: .; CDR3 length: 16; J gene: TRBJ1-1; CDR3 DNA: TGTGCCAGTAGGTTAGGTAGGGGAAGCATGAACACTGAAGCTTTCTTT; CDR3 protein: CASRLGRGSMNTEAFF
V gene: TRBV30; D gene: TRBD1; clone size: .; CDR3 length: 13; J gene: TRBJ1-1; CDR3 DNA: TGTGCCTGGATGAAGACAGGGAGCACTGAAGCTTTCTTT; CDR3 protein: CAWMKTGSTEAFF
V gene: TRBV18; D gene: .; clone size: .; CDR3 length: 17; J gene: TRBJ1-3; CDR3 DNA: TGTGCCAGCTCACCACAAGCACAGACCCGCTCTGGAAACACCATATATTTT; CDR3 protein: CASSPQAQTRSGNTIYF
V gene: TRBV7-7; D gene: .; clone size: .; CDR3 length: 15; J gene: TRBJ2-1; CDR3 DNA: TGTGCCAGCAGCTTAGGGACTGGGGAACGGAATGAGCAGTTCTTC; CDR3 protein: CASSLGTGERNEQFF
V gene: TRBV9; D gene: .; clone size: .; CDR3 length: 15; J gene: TRBJ2-7; CDR3 DNA: TGTGCCAGCAGCGTAGACCCGGGGGCAACCTACGAGCAGTACTTC; CDR3 protein: CASSVDPGATYEQYF
V gene: TRBV5-4; D gene: TRBD1; clone size: .; CDR3 length: 18; J gene: TRBJ2-6; CDR3 DNA: TGTGCCAGCAGCTTGGGAGGGGGCGGCTTCTCTGGGGCCAACGTCCTGACTTTC; CDR3 protein: CASSLGGGGFSGANVLTF